The clone carrying this T cell receptor beta chain was detected a few times. The data originate from a study of early T cells in non-severe SARS-CoV-2 infection. Whole-study context: Whole-blood bulk RNA, unsorted, was sequenced, and chains were unpaired.

Unique molecular identifiers were attached to individual cDNA molecules. Each CDR3 protein is one row after TCRdb ran MiXCR on the 5' RACE reads. The repertoire consists of about 45,000 distinct CDR3 sequences, with around a tenth occurring once and the leading ten covering about a fifth. The sequence was obtained from an adult who was a healthcare worker with PCR-confirmed SARS-CoV-2 infection or an uninfected control (not recorded which). Sequenced input: whole blood.

Here the CDR3 reads CASSRKAGTAYNEQFF. Written as DNA, the CDR3 is TGTGCCAGCAGTAGGAAGGCGGGAACCGCCTACAATGAGCAGTTCTTC. The chain combines TRBV6-2 or TRBV6-3 with TRBJ2-1, with a possible D match to TRBD2 (6 bases). The CDR3 contains 16 residues. Trimming stripped 5 bases from V and 2 bases from J, with 16 bases between. Germline CDR1 and CDR2: MNHEY and SVGEGT.